This paragraph reports one T cell receptor (beta chain). The sample comes from a study of blood T cell repertoires in COVID-19. Overall study context: The samples span acute and convalescent COVID-19 from the United States, Italy and Spain.

Germline loops: CDR1 MDHEN, CDR2 SYDVKM. Trimming left V 11 bases short and J 4 bases short, with 8 bases between. This CDR3 region has 11 residues. In the authors' workflow: Reference gene primer amplification yielded estimated nucleated cell counts. The table came from immunoSEQ multiplex PCR; TCRdb's copy has only in-frame clones and leaves some out. V and J calls and clone size follow that table, whereas D and trimming were derived from the DNA. The data hold over 85,000 clones, with around 90% observed a single time. The V gene is TRBV28, the J gene TRBJ1-4, with D perhaps TRBD1 (6 bases). Specimen: peripheral blood. The receptor was derived from a woman in her fifties or sixties with COVID-19, enrolled during active disease. The CDR3 is CAVQGNEKLFF. CDR3 bases: TGTGCCGTACAGGGTAATGAAAAACTGTTTTTT.